The rows below give T cell receptor beta chains drawn from one sample of a study of blood T cell repertoires in COVID-19. The assay was immunoSEQ multiplex PCR, and TCRdb's table has in-frame clones only and misses some. Among about 100,000 clones listed, approximately 90% were seen once. Sequenced sample: peripheral blood. Every receptor here comes from a middle-aged man with active COVID-19. Each CDR3 is given with its conserved first and last residue. The D gene is left open where the match is weak. Only part of the rows carry a size: once, few, many, or a class if the clone is expanded.

CDR3nt	CDR3aa	d_gene	abundance	j_gene	v_gene
TGTGCCATCAGCCCCACAGAAGTCAACACTGAAGCTTTCTTT	CAISPTEVNTEAFF	NA	NA	TRBJ1-1	TRBV10-3
TGTGCCAGCAGTGAAATGGTATGGCAGGGGAAACTGTTTTTT	CASSEMVWQGKLFF	NA	NA	TRBJ1-4	TRBV2
TGTGCCAGCAGCGTATCGGTTGATCAGCCCCAGCATTTT	CASSVSVDQPQHF	NA	NA	TRBJ1-5	TRBV11-2
TGTGCCAGCGGTCAGGGTCCTGAAGCTTTCTTT	CASGQGPEAFF	NA	NA	TRBJ1-1	TRBV2
TGTGCCAGCACTATCGGACAGGGAGAGACCCAGTACTTC	CASTIGQGETQYF	TRBD1	NA	TRBJ2-5	TRBV7-9
TGTGCCAGCAGCCCCTTTAGCGGGGGCTCCTACAATGAGCAGTTCTTC	CASSPFSGGSYNEQFF	TRBD2	NA	TRBJ2-1	TRBV6-2/TRBV6-3
TGTGCCAGCAGCCAACAGAACCAAGAGACCCAGTACTTC	CASSQQNQETQYF	NA	NA	TRBJ2-5	TRBV4-2
TGTGCCAGCAGTGAAGGACGGACTAGCGGAGTTAGCACAGATACGCAGTATTTT	CASSEGRTSGVSTDTQYF	TRBD2	NA	TRBJ2-3	TRBV6-1
TGTGCCAGCAGTGACAATGCCAAAAACATTCAGTACTTC	CASSDNAKNIQYF	NA	NA	TRBJ2-4	TRBV6-1
TGTGCCAGTACCCAACAAACGGGTCAGCGGGGAAGGGGCAATCAGCCCCAGCATTTT	CASTQQTGQRGRGNQPQHF	NA	NA	TRBJ1-5	TRBV19
TGTGCCAGCAAACTATCCAGCGGCGGAAAACTGTTTTTT	CASKLSSGGKLFF	NA	NA	TRBJ1-4	TRBV25-1
TGTGCCAGTGGGACAGGGGGCGAAAAACTGTTTTTT	CASGTGGEKLFF	TRBD1	NA	TRBJ1-4	TRBV12-3/TRBV12-4
TGTGCCAGCAGCGTAAAGGACAGCCTTGGAAACACCATATATTTT	CASSVKDSLGNTIYF	NA	NA	TRBJ1-3	TRBV9
TGTGCCAGCAGTCCTTGGACAGGGCAGGAGACCCAGTACTTC	CASSPWTGQETQYF	TRBD1	NA	TRBJ2-5	TRBV28
TGTGCCAGCAGTTTATCGTCAGGAAATGAGCAGTTCTTC	CASSLSSGNEQFF	NA	NA	TRBJ2-1	TRBV27
TGTGCCAGCAGCGTTACCGGGACAGCGAACACTGAAGCTTTCTTT	CASSVTGTANTEAFF	TRBD1	NA	TRBJ1-1	TRBV9
TGTGCCAGCAGCTTAACGGGCAGCGAAGCTTTCTTT	CASSLTGSEAFF	NA	NA	TRBJ1-1	TRBV7-3
TGTGCCAGCTCACTTACCGGGACAGGCAACACCGGGGAGCTGTTTTTT	CASSLTGTGNTGELFF	TRBD1	NA	TRBJ2-2	TRBV18
TGTGCCAGCAAGGCGGGGGCGGTATTGGTCAATGAGCAGTTCTTC	CASKAGAVLVNEQFF	NA	NA	TRBJ2-1	TRBV6-5
TGCGCCAGCAGCTTGGGGGGGACTAGCGGGGCAGATACGCAGTATTTT	CASSLGGTSGADTQYF	TRBD2	NA	TRBJ2-3	TRBV5-1
TGCGCCAGCAGCCCTACAGGGGGAAGTCAGCCCCAGCATTTT	CASSPTGGSQPQHF	TRBD1	NA	TRBJ1-5	TRBV4-1
TGTGCCAGCAGTTTCGCGGGGAACGGGGAGCTGTTTTTT	CASSFAGNGELFF	NA	NA	TRBJ2-2	TRBV12-3/TRBV12-4
TGTGCCAGCAGCTTGGTTAGGAGCTCCTATAATTCACCCCTCCACTTT	CASSLVRSSYNSPLHF	NA	many	TRBJ1-6	TRBV5-4
TGCGCCAGCAGCCAAGGGCGGGGGAACACCGGGGAGCTGTTTTTT	CASSQGRGNTGELFF	NA	NA	TRBJ2-2	TRBV4-1
TGTGCCAGCAGTTCCAGGGGGAGAGGTGAAAAACTGTTTTTT	CASSSRGRGEKLFF	TRBD1	NA	TRBJ1-4	TRBV6-6
TGTGCCAGCAACCGACAGGGCAACACCGGGGAGCTGTTTTTT	CASNRQGNTGELFF	TRBD1	NA	TRBJ2-2	TRBV5-4
TGTGCCAGCAGTTACAGGGGACTAGCGGGAGAGACCCAGTACTTC	CASSYRGLAGETQYF	TRBD2	NA	TRBJ2-5	TRBV6-5
TGTGCCAGTAGTACACTATCAAGCACTGAAGCTTTCTTT	CASSTLSSTEAFF	NA	NA	TRBJ1-1	TRBV19
TGTGCCACCGCCTCCTCCCGGGGGAGAACAGATACGCAGTATTTT	CATASSRGRTDTQYF	NA	NA	TRBJ2-3	TRBV24-1
TGTGCCAGCAGATCGTACAGCATGAACACTGAAGCTTTCTTT	CASRSYSMNTEAFF	NA	NA	TRBJ1-1	TRBV5-6
TGCGCCAGCAGTGGGGGGGATGTACGGGGTTCACCCCTCCACTTT	CASSGGDVRGSPLHF	NA	once	TRBJ1-6	TRBV10-2
TGTGCCAGCAGCCAAAGCCGGACAGGGAGGCGTGGGGATGGCTACACCTTC	CASSQSRTGRRGDGYTF	TRBD1	NA	TRBJ1-2	TRBV3-1/TRBV3-2
TGTGCCAGCAGCGGCGGCCAGCAAGAGACCCAGTACTTC	CASSGGQQETQYF	NA	once	TRBJ2-5	TRBV7-2
TGTGCCAGCAGCTCAACGACAGGGTCCAAAAACATTCAGTACTTC	CASSSTTGSKNIQYF	TRBD1	NA	TRBJ2-4	TRBV6-5
TGCGCCAGCAGCCTCCAGGGTACAACTAATGAAAAACTGTTTTTT	CASSLQGTTNEKLFF	NA	NA	TRBJ1-4	TRBV5-1
TGTGCCAGCAGCTTGGACGGGGGGACACAATTTAACTATGGCTACACCTTC	CASSLDGGTQFNYGYTF	NA	NA	TRBJ1-2	TRBV5-6
TGTGCCAGCAGCCAAGACAGGAGCAATCAGCCCCAGCATTTT	CASSQDRSNQPQHF	NA	NA	TRBJ1-5	TRBV4-2
TGCGCCACCAGCACACCTCGACAGGGGGGGGGCTATGGCTACACCTTC	CATSTPRQGGGYGYTF	TRBD1	NA	TRBJ1-2	TRBV15
TGTGCCAGCAGTTGGATGACTAGCGGAAACACAGATACGCAGTATTTT	CASSWMTSGNTDTQYF	TRBD2	NA	TRBJ2-3	TRBV6-5
TGTGCCTGGAGTGGGGGGACTGGTCAGCCCCAGCATTTT	CAWSGGTGQPQHF	NA	NA	TRBJ1-5	TRBV30
TGTGCCAGCAGCCAAGACCACTCCTACGAGCAGTACTTC	CASSQDHSYEQYF	NA	NA	TRBJ2-7	TRBV3-1/TRBV3-2
TGTGCCAGCAGCCCGAGACGGACAGGGTGGTTGTCCCTCCACTTT	CASSPRRTGWLSLHF	TRBD1	NA	TRBJ1-6	TRBV6-6
TGCGCCAGCAGCTTGAACGGAGGTGGCTACACCTTC	CASSLNGGGYTF	NA	NA	TRBJ1-2	TRBV5-1
TGTGCCAGCAGCCAAGAGTATACAGGCTCCGACGAGCAGTACTTC	CASSQEYTGSDEQYF	NA	NA	TRBJ2-7	TRBV3-1/TRBV3-2
TGTGCCAGCCTCCGGGGGGGTTCCTACAATGAGCAGTTCTTC	CASLRGGSYNEQFF	TRBD2	NA	TRBJ2-1	TRBV6-5
TGTGCCAGCAGTGAGGGTACAGGGAGCGGCAATTCACCCCTCCACTTT	CASSEGTGSGNSPLHF	NA	once	TRBJ1-6	TRBV2
TGTGCCAGCAACCAAGGGGCAGGGGAGGGCTCACCCCTCCACTTT	CASNQGAGEGSPLHF	NA	NA	TRBJ1-6	TRBV2
TGTGCCAGTAGTACACCGGGACAGGGGGGAGATGGCTACACCTTC	CASSTPGQGGDGYTF	TRBD1	NA	TRBJ1-2	TRBV19
TGTGCCAGCAGCCCAGGTGGCAGGGGGCAGGGCTACACCTTC	CASSPGGRGQGYTF	TRBD1	NA	TRBJ1-2	TRBV4-2
TGTGCCAGCAGCCCCTTTTGGGGGGGAGGGGGAGATACGCAGTATTTT	CASSPFWGGGGDTQYF	NA	NA	TRBJ2-3	TRBV9
TGTGCCAGCAGCCAGACAGGGACTCTCTATGGTCAGCCCCAGCATTTT	CASSQTGTLYGQPQHF	TRBD1	NA	TRBJ1-5	TRBV3-1/TRBV3-2
TGTGCCAGCAGAGCCGGGACAGGCACTGAAGCTTTCTTT	CASRAGTGTEAFF	TRBD1	few	TRBJ1-1	TRBV11-2
TGTGCCAGCTCACCCCCGGGGGATACGCAGTATTTT	CASSPPGDTQYF	NA	once	TRBJ2-3	TRBV18
TGTGCCAGCAGCCAGGCAGGACTTAACTATGGCTACACCTTC	CASSQAGLNYGYTF	NA	few	TRBJ1-2	TRBV5-6